What follows are 18 T cell receptor beta chains derived from one specimen sequenced in a study of a mutant IDH1 vaccine in newly diagnosed glioma. Produced via immunoSEQ multiplex PCR; TCRdb's table is partial and in-frame only. Here the sample spans tens of thousands of clones, around 83% being singletons. The time point denotes: baseline, week 1 (first vaccination visit). The treatment: pre-vaccination baseline after standard-of-care therapy. The specimen comprised peripheral blood mononuclear cells (PBMCs), sampled from a glioma patient treated with radiotherapy, temozolomide or both. These receptors came from a woman younger than 35 with glioma. Some clones in this sample may be carry-over from other donors' samples.

This rearrangement joins TRBV10-1 to TRBJ2-1; 8 bases are shared with TRBD1. Germline V gene data show CDR1 as WNHNN and CDR2 as SYGVQD (reference sequence). The junction had 12 bases not matched to a gene; V was cut back by 7 bases and J by 4 bases. This CDR3 comprises 16 residues. CDR3 DNA sequence: TGCGCCAGCATTCTGACAGGGGCCGATATTTACAATGAGCAGTTCTTC. Its protein product is CASILTGADIYNEQFF.

The chain recombines TRBV10-3 with TRBJ2-1; 12 bases are shared with TRBD2. The germline V gene encodes CDR1 ENHRY and CDR2 SYGVKD. The CDR3 totals 14 residues. J lost 7 bases, V lost 8 bases, and 6 bases had no gene match. CDR3 DNA: TGTGCCATCCGGGGTCTAGCGGGGGGGAATGAGCAGTTCTTC. Its protein product is CAIRGLAGGNEQFF.

This clone appeared once. V and J are TRBV18 and TRBJ1-1; no clear D. The CDR3 loop spans 14 amino acids. V shed 5 bases and J shed 2 bases, with 12 bases lying between them. Germline V CDR1 and CDR2: KGHSH, LQKENI. As DNA, the CDR3 is TGTGCCAGCTCAATCCGGGAAGTCAACACTGAAGCTTTCTTT. Its translation: CASSIREVNTEAFF.

Regarding this clone: It is likely a read error, because the conserved phenylalanine at the end of the CDR3 is missing. The DNA is left out, because the CDR3 cannot be placed on it with certainty; the CDR3 is given as TCRdb lists it. CDR3 in amino acids: CTSSQDPRARL. This sequence joins TRBV1 and TRBJ1-1. TRBV1 has pseudogene status. The CDR3 region is 11 residues in length, termini included.

V usage is TRBV13 and J usage is TRBJ2-7, with TRBD2 identical over 8 bases. CDR1 PRHDT and CDR2 FYEKMQ come from the germline V gene (reference sequence). Germline trimming cut 6 bases from V and 3 bases from J; bases unmatched to any gene: 10. CDR3 length equals 15 residues. CDR3 DNA: TGTGCCAGCAGTTACCTTAGCGGGGCGGACTACGAGCAGTACTTC. The encoded protein is CASSYLSGADYEQYF.

The V call is TRBV7-6, the J call TRBJ2-7; D not resolved. The CDR3 sequence is 13 residues long. V was shortened by 5 bases and J by 3 bases, with 11 bases between the two germline ends. Germline CDR1 SGHVS, CDR2 FNYEAQ. In DNA form, the CDR3 reads TGTGCCAGCAGCCTTAGCCATCTCTACGAGCAGTACTTC. Protein sequence: CASSLSHLYEQYF.

This chain links TRBV2 with TRBJ1-2, with D perhaps TRBD1 (6 bases). Germline CDR1 is SNHLY and CDR2 is FYNNEI. The CDR3 is 14 residues long. Between the trimmed V and J ends, which lost 1 base and 8 bases, there was a span of 14 bases. CDR3 amino acids: CASSEGGGLGGYTF. Here the CDR3 DNA reads TGTGCCAGCAGTGAAGGAGGGGGACTGGGCGGCTACACCTTC.

This clone occurred once. The chain joins TRBV4-1 to TRBJ2-7; D is uncertain. V was pared by 2 bases and J by 5 bases, with 16 bases between. The V gene's germline CDR1 is MGHRA and CDR2 YSYEKL. The CDR3 has 15 amino acids. The CDR3 bases are TGCGCCAGCAGCCAAAGTGTGTGGGAACAAAACGAGCAGTACTTC. It codes for CASSQSVWEQNEQYF.

This clone occurred a few times. The gene calls are TRBV19 and TRBJ2-2, with D unclear. Trimming took 3 bases from V and 3 from J, leaving 14 bases between them. Germline assignment: CDR1 LNHDA and CDR2 SQIVND (reference sequence). This CDR3 region has 16 residues. CDR3 loop: CASSMSSQSYTGELFF. As DNA, the CDR3 is TGTGCCAGTAGTATGAGCTCTCAAAGCTACACCGGGGAGCTGTTTTTT.

The chain links TRBV9 to TRBJ2-2, with 7 bases identical to TRBD1. Germline V gene data show CDR1 as SGDLS and CDR2 as YYNGEE. J lost 7 bases, V lost 3 bases, and 15 bases had no gene match. The CDR3 is made up of 17 amino acids. The CDR3 region is CASSAGPQGFQFGELFF. In DNA form, the CDR3 reads TGTGCCAGCAGCGCTGGACCACAGGGGTTTCAATTCGGGGAGCTGTTTTTT.

This chain uses TRBV5-1 with TRBJ1-1, with 7 bases lining up with TRBD1. V shed 4 bases, J shed 1 base, and the junction held 10 bases outside the gene matches. The CDR3 has 16 amino acids. The germline CDR1 and CDR2 sequences are SGHRS and YFSETQ. The CDR3 nucleotides are TGCGCCAGCAGCCTTGCTCCCCGGACAGGGAACACTGAAGCTTTCTTT. Residues: CASSLAPRTGNTEAFF.

The chain combines TRBV12-5 with TRBJ1-6, with TRBD1 identical over 7 bases. After removal of 1 base from V and 10 bases from J, the junction contained 1 base not matched to a gene. CDR1 LGHNT and CDR2 FRNRAP come from the germline V gene. The CDR3 runs 13 residues. CDR3 region: CASGLEGGSPLHF. CDR3 sequence (DNA): TGTGCTAGTGGTTTGGAAGGGGGCTCACCCCTCCACTTT.

V is TRBV10-3 and J is TRBJ2-1, with 12 bases identical to TRBD2. This CDR3 is 15 amino acids long. The V gene end was trimmed by 4 bases and the J gene end by 7 bases; junction bases not matched to a gene: 5. CDR1 and CDR2 from the germline V gene are ENHRY and SYGVKD. The CDR3 region has the DNA TGTGCCATCAGTGGGCTAGCGGGGGGGCCTAATGAGCAGTTCTTC. Translated, it gives CAISGLAGGPNEQFF.

V and J are TRBV7-2 and TRBJ1-2; the match to TRBD1 covers 7 bases. Losses at the gene ends were 1 base for V and 4 bases for J; bases not matched to a gene: 3. The CDR3 contains 14 residues. The germline CDR1 and CDR2 sequences are SGHTA and FQGNSA. CDR3 region: CASSLEGQTYGYTF. The CDR3 DNA reads TGTGCCAGCAGCTTAGAGGGACAGACCTATGGCTACACCTTC.

CDR3 region: CASSFGTWDGEQYF. CDR3 nucleotides: TGCGCCAGCAGCTTCGGGACATGGGATGGCGAGCAGTACTTC. The chain is built from TRBV5-1 and TRBJ2-7; TRBD1 might be the D (6 bases). Looked up from germline, CDR1 is SGHRS and CDR2 is YFSETQ. The V end lost 2 bases, the J end lost 6 bases, and 15 bases lay between the germline ends. This CDR3 region has 14 residues. The full variable domain, with the rest looked up from reference TRBV5-1 and TRBJ2-7, is KAGVTQTPRYLIKTRGQQVTLSCSPISGHRSVSWYQQTPGQGLQFLFEYFSETQRNKGNFPGRFSGRQFSNSRSEMNVSTLELGDSALYLCASSFGTWDGEQYFGPGTRLTVT.

The rearrangement links TRBV4-2 to TRBJ2-7; D is perhaps TRBD2 (7 bases). The CDR3 length is 17 residues. In germline, CDR1 is LGHNA, CDR2 YNFKEQ. V was cut by 0 bases and J by 2 bases, with 17 bases left in between. CDR3 sequence: CASSQEEGRGLAYEQYF. The CDR3 nucleotides are TGTGCCAGCAGCCAAGAGGAGGGGCGGGGGCTAGCCTACGAGCAGTACTTC.

J is TRBJ2-2 and V is TRBV7-2; D possibly corresponds to TRBD2 (6 bases). Trimming left V 5 bases short and J 5 bases short, with 18 bases between. The CDR3 is 16 residues long. Germline V lookup: CDR1 SGHTA, CDR2 FQGNSA. CDR3 DNA: TGTGCCAGCAGCCCATCACGACTAGTTGGTACCGGGGAGCTGTTTTTT. Its translation is CASSPSRLVGTGELFF.

The V and J genes are TRBV5-1 and TRBJ2-7, with a weak D call TRBD2 (6 bases). The CDR3 has 16 residues. Per the germline V gene, CDR1 is SGHRS and CDR2 is YFSETQ. The V end was cut by 3 bases, the J end by 1 base, with 17 bases between. The CDR3 loop is CASSSGDLGPSYEQYF. In nucleotides, the CDR3 is TGCGCCAGCAGCTCGGGGGACCTGGGACCTTCCTACGAGCAGTACTTC. Together with reference TRBV5-1 and TRBJ2-7, the CDR3 gives the full variable domain: KAGVTQTPRYLIKTRGQQVTLSCSPISGHRSVSWYQQTPGQGLQFLFEYFSETQRNKGNFPGRFSGRQFSNSRSEMNVSTLELGDSALYLCASSSGDLGPSYEQYFGPGTRLTVT.